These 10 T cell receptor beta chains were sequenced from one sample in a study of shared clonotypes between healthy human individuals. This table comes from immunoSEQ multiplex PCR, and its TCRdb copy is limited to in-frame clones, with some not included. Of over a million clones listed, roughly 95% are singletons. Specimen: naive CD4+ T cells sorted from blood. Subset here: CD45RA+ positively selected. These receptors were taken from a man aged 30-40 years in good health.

The CDR3 DNA sequence: TGTGCCAGCAGCCAAGATCACAGGGGATCCTACGAGCAGTACTTC. Translation gives CASSQDHRGSYEQYF. The chain combines TRBV14 with TRBJ2-7; TRBD1 aligns across 7 bases. With 0 bases clipped from V and 1 base from J, the junction kept 3 bases outside the gene matches. The length of the CDR3 is 15 residues. The germline CDR1 and CDR2 sequences are SGHDN and FVKESK.

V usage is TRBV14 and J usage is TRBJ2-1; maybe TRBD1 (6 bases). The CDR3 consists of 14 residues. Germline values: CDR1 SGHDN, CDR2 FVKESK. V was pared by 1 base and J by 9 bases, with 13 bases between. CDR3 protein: CASSQVSGAGEQFF. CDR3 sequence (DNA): TGTGCCAGCAGCCAAGTTTCAGGGGCTGGTGAGCAGTTCTTC.

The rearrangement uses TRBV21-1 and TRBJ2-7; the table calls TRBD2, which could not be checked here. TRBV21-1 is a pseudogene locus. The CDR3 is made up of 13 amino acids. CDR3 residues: CAARVVRDYEQYF. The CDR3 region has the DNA TGTGCCGCCCGGGTGGTGCGTGACTACGAGCAGTACTTC.

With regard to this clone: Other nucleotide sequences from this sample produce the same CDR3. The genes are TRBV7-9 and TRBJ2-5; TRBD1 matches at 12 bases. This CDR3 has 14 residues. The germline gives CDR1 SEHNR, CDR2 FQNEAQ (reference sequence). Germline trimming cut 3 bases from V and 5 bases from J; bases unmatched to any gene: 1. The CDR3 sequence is CASSLGTGGETQYF. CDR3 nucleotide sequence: TGTGCCAGCAGCTTGGGGACAGGGGGCGAGACCCAGTACTTC.

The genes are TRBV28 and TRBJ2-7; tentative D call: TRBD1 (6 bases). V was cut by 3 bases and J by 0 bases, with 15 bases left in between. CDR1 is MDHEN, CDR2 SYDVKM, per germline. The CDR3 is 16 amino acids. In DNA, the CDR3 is TGTGCCAGCAGTTTTACCTGGACAGATAGCTCCTACGAGCAGTACTTC. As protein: CASSFTWTDSSYEQYF.

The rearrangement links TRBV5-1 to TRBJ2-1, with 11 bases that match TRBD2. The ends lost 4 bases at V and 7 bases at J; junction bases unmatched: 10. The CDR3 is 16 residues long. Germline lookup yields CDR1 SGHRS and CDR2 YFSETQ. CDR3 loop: CASSHRVAGGINEQFF. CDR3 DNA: TGCGCCAGCAGCCATCGGGTAGCGGGAGGGATTAATGAGCAGTTCTTC. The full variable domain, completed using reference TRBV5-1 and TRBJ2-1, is KAGVTQTPRYLIKTRGQQVTLSCSPISGHRSVSWYQQTPGQGLQFLFEYFSETQRNKGNFPGRFSGRQFSNSRSEMNVSTLELGDSALYLCASSHRVAGGINEQFFGPGTRLTVL.

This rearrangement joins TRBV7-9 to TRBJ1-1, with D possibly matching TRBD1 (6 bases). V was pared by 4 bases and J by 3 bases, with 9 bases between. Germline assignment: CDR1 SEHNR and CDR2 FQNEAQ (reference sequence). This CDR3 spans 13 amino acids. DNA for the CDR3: TGTGCCAGCAGCTCCCCAGGGGACACTGAAGCTTTCTTT. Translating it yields CASSSPGDTEAFF. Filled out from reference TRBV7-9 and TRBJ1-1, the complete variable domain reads DTGVSQNPRHKITKRGQNVTFRCDPISEHNRLYWYRQTLGQGPEFLTYFQNEAQLEKSRLLSDRFSAERPKGSFSTLEIQRTEQGDSAMYLCASSSPGDTEAFFGQGTRLTVV.

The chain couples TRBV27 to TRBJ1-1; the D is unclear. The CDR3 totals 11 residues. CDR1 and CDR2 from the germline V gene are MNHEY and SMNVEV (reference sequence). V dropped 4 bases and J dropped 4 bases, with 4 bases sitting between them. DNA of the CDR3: TGTGCCAGCAGTTCATTCACTGAAGCTTTCTTT. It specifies CASSSFTEAFF.

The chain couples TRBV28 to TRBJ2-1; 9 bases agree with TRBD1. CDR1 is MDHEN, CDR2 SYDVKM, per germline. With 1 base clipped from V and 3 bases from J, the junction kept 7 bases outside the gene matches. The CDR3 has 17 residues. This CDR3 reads CASSLFFSDRGYNEQFF. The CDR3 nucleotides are TGTGCCAGCAGTTTATTTTTTTCGGACAGGGGCTACAATGAGCAGTTCTTC.

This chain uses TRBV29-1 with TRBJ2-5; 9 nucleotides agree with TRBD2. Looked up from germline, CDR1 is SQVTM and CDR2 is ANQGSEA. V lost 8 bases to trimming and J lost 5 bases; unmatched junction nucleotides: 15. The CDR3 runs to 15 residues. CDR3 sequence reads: CSTKTSGAGRETQYF. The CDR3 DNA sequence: TGCAGCACCAAGACTAGCGGAGCTGGTCGGGAGACCCAGTACTTC.